This T cell receptor beta chain was found in a study of cytomegalovirus exposure and HLA in healthy donors. The PCR employed 60 Vbeta primers together with 13 Jbeta primers. Produced via immunoSEQ multiplex PCR; TCRdb's table is partial and in-frame only. The data contain 200,000 or so clones, over 70% of them seen just once; the ten biggest clones take up around 3.9%. Trimming left V 0 bases short and J 4 bases short, with 13 bases between. Germline values: CDR1 SEHNR, CDR2 FQNEAQ (reference sequence). This CDR3 has 16 residues. The V call is TRBV7-9, the J call TRBJ1-5; D ambiguous. This TCR was recovered from a man between 50 and 59 years old in good health and CMV-seronegative. The sequenced sample consisted of PBMCs. CDR3 DNA: TGTGCCAGCAGCTTAGCTGAGGGTGGGGAGAATCAGCCCCAGCATTTT. It is translated as CASSLAEGGENQPQHF.